Following are 29 T cell receptor beta chains from one sample sequenced in a study of T cells after yellow fever vaccination. Using its own MiXCR run on the 5' RACE reads, TCRdb lists one record per CDR3 protein. This sample has 170,000 or so distinct CDR3 sequences; about 6% occur once, and the top ten carry about 2.7%. The sequencing here drew on CD4+ T cells sorted from PBMCs, taken on the day of the first yellow fever vaccination. These receptors originate from a man in his late teens or twenties who received the YFV17D yellow fever vaccine.

There are many counts of this clonotype. This chain connects TRBV6-5 to TRBJ2-1; 12 bases agree with TRBD2. The germline V gene has CDR1 MNHEY and CDR2 SVGAGI. V lost 9 bases to trimming and J lost 7 bases; unmatched junction nucleotides: 7. The CDR3 runs 14 residues. CDR3 loop: CASLGLAGSNEQFF. DNA of the CDR3: TGTGCCAGTCTAGGACTAGCGGGGTCTAATGAGCAGTTCTTC.

V gene TRBV3-1 combines with J gene TRBJ2-3, with 8 positions matching TRBD2. Germline-derived CDR1 and CDR2 are LGHDT and YNNKEL (reference sequence). Trimming at V came to 4 bases and at J to 6 bases, leaving 12 bases not matched to a gene. The CDR3 has 16 residues. The CDR3 DNA follows: TGTGCCAGCAGCCGCTTACTAGCGGCCGGCTCGGATACGCAGTATTTT. Translation: CASSRLLAAGSDTQYF.

This clonotype was picked up many times. The chain is built from TRBV28 and TRBJ1-2; D gene ambiguous. The CDR3 consists of 15 residues. Germline V gene sequence: CDR1 MDHEN, CDR2 SYDVKM. Trimming removed 5 bases at V and 5 bases at J, with 18 bases between. CDR3 protein: CASSEFFRLPYGYTF. Written as DNA, the CDR3 is TGTGCCAGCAGTGAATTCTTCAGACTTCCTTATGGCTACACCTTC.

As concerns this clonotype: Being one base from a much bigger clone, this may be a read error. J is TRBJ2-7 and V is TRBV12-3 or TRBV12-4; D remains unclear. This CDR3 has 13 amino acids. V gave up 7 bases and J gave up 1 base, with 11 bases separating them. This CDR3 reads CASTPTASYEQYF. The CDR3 nucleotides read TGTGCCAGCACTCCTACAGCTTCCTACGAGCAGTACTTC.

In this sample, this clonotype turned up many times. This chain joins TRBV6-1 and TRBJ2-7; 11 bases line up with TRBD2. The CDR3 is 15 amino acids. From germline, CDR1 is MNHNS and CDR2 SASEGT. V lost 6 bases to trimming and J lost 2 bases; unmatched junction nucleotides: 6. The CDR3 DNA is TGTGCCAGCAGGGAAACTAGCGGGGGTCCCTACGAGCAGTACGTC. Residues: CASRETSGGPYEQYV.

There are a few counts of this clonotype. The rearrangement joins TRBV24-1 to TRBJ1-2; 7 nucleotides match TRBD1. Per germline, CDR1 KGHDR and CDR2 SFDVKD. The CDR3 has 15 residues. Losses at the gene ends were 2 bases for V and 6 bases for J; bases not matched to a gene: 8. CDR3 bases: TGTGCCACCAGTGATTCGACAGGGCTAAGAGATGGCTACACCTTC. Amino acids: CATSDSTGLRDGYTF.

This clonotype has ten or more counts. This chain joins TRBV20-1 and TRBJ2-5; 7 bases line up with TRBD2. Germline-derived CDR1 and CDR2 are DFQATT and SNEGSKA (reference sequence). The CDR3 loop spans 14 amino acids. V lost 5 bases and J lost 2; bases outside the gene matches: 8. The CDR3 spells CSAENPGLQETQYF. The CDR3 DNA reads TGCAGTGCTGAAAACCCGGGACTACAAGAGACCCAGTACTTC.

This clonotype was recorded many times. V gene TRBV5-1 combines with J gene TRBJ2-1; 8 nucleotides align to TRBD1. V was pared by 4 bases and J by 10 bases, with 10 bases of the junction left unmatched. The CDR3 runs to 14 residues. The germline V gene encodes CDR1 SGHRS and CDR2 YFSETQ. The CDR3 bases are TGCGCCAGCAGCCCCGGACAGGGAGCCTCAGAGCAGTTCTTC. This sequence encodes CASSPGQGASEQFF.

In its sample, this clonotype was seen a few times. V is TRBV7-9 and J is TRBJ2-1; D gene ambiguous. V lost 5 bases and J 12 bases, leaving 11 bases between the germline ends. CDR1 is SEHNR, CDR2 FQNEAQ, per germline (reference sequence). The CDR3 totals 11 residues. The CDR3 region has the DNA TGTGCCAGCAGCCCGGGTCTTGGGCAGTTCTTC. This sequence encodes CASSPGLGQFF.

In regard to this clonotype: A much larger clone lies a single base off, so this may be a read error. V is TRBV20-1 and J is TRBJ2-3; TRBD2 matches at 11 bases. The CDR3 covers 17 residues. Germline CDR1 is DFQATT and CDR2 is SNEGSKA (reference sequence). The V segment lost 7 bases and the J segment 1 base; nucleotides outside the gene matches: 13. The CDR3 nucleotides are TGCAGTGGTGCTCCACTCCCTAGCGGGGGGCGCACAGATACGCAGTATTTT. Translation: CSGAPLPSGGRTDTQYF.

This clonotype was recorded at least ten times. V and J are TRBV9 and TRBJ1-2; D call uncertain. Between the trimmed V and J ends, which lost 3 bases and 7 bases, there was a span of 7 bases. The CDR3 length is 11 residues. CDR1 and CDR2 (germline): SGDLS, YYNGEE. The CDR3 sequence: CASSAGRGYTF. The CDR3, as DNA: TGTGCCAGCAGCGCGGGTCGTGGCTACACCTTC.

The CDR3 reads CASSSAGANTGELFF. CDR3 bases: TGTGCCAGCAGTTCCGCGGGGGCGAACACCGGGGAGCTGTTTTTT. V gene TRBV28 combines with J gene TRBJ2-2; 7 nucleotides agree with TRBD2. Trimming cost V 4 bases and J 0 bases; bases outside gene matches: 2. This CDR3 region has 15 residues. Germline loops: CDR1 MDHEN, CDR2 SYDVKM.

This clonotype appeared many times. This chain connects TRBV20-1 to TRBJ1-5; 8 nucleotides agree with TRBD1. Germline CDR1 is DFQATT and CDR2 is SNEGSKA (reference sequence). The ends lost 3 bases at V and 6 bases at J; junction bases unmatched: 4. The CDR3 sequence is 13 residues long. CDR3 sequence (DNA): TGCAGTGCTAGGACAGGGGAGGGTCAGCCCCAGCATTTT. This sequence encodes CSARTGEGQPQHF.

Ten or more counts support this clonotype. The gene calls are TRBV5-1 and TRBJ2-1; 10 bases line up with TRBD2. The ends lost 4 bases at V and 2 bases at J; junction bases unmatched: 3. The CDR3 is made up of 15 amino acids. Germline CDR1 SGHRS, CDR2 YFSETQ. The CDR3 here is CASSDSGGPYNEQFF. In DNA, the CDR3 is TGCGCCAGCAGCGATAGCGGGGGGCCCTACAATGAGCAGTTCTTC.

At least ten counts were recorded for this clonotype. The chain combines TRBV20-1 with TRBJ2-2, with D uncertain. V lost 3 bases and J lost 6, with 8 bases in between. The germline V gene encodes CDR1 DFQATT and CDR2 SNEGSKA (reference sequence). The CDR3 is made up of 12 amino acids. In DNA, the CDR3 is TGCAGTGCTAGTCCCGGGTCCGGGGAGCTGTTTTTT. It codes for CSASPGSGELFF.

This clonotype was found many times. The chain joins TRBV25-1 to TRBJ1-2; no definite D call. The CDR3 loop spans 14 amino acids. Trimming left V 3 bases short and J 8 bases short, with 16 bases between. The germline CDR1 and CDR2 sequences are MGHDK and SYGVNS. The CDR3 reads CASSDVENRPGYTF. Written as DNA, the CDR3 is TGTGCCAGCAGTGATGTCGAGAACCGCCCCGGCTACACCTTC.

The J gene is TRBJ2-7, the V gene TRBV20-1, with D maybe TRBD1 (5 bases). The germline gives CDR1 DFQATT, CDR2 SNEGSKA (reference sequence). The CDR3 totals 14 residues. Trimming cost V 4 bases and J 2 bases, with 15 bases left between them. The CDR3 sequence: CSATSGAPAYEQYF. The CDR3 nucleotides read TGCAGTGCTACCTCTGGGGCCCCCGCCTACGAGCAGTACTTC.

In its sample, this clonotype was seen many times. The chain links TRBV11-2 to TRBJ2-7; no clear D gene. CDR1 is SGHAT, CDR2 FQNNGV, per germline. The CDR3 has 14 amino acids. The V and J ends lost 3 bases and 6 bases respectively, with 15 bases between them. DNA for the CDR3: TGTGCCAGCAGCTTTCGGAAAGGAACGGGCGAGCAGTACTTC. Residues: CASSFRKGTGEQYF.

The chain joins TRBV20-1 to TRBJ2-5; D is ambiguous. The CDR3 runs 13 residues. Germline V CDR1 and CDR2: DFQATT, SNEGSKA (reference sequence). Trimming stripped 6 bases from V and 1 base from J, with 12 bases between. CDR3 protein: CSAPPISQETQYF. In DNA, the CDR3 is TGCAGTGCCCCACCTATTTCCCAAGAGACCCAGTACTTC.

At least ten counts were recorded for this clonotype. The chain couples TRBV4-3 to TRBJ2-7; D is possibly TRBD2 (6 bases). The V and J ends lost 4 bases and 5 bases respectively, with 12 bases between them. The CDR3 contains 13 residues. Germline V CDR1 and CDR2: LGHNA, YSLEER. The CDR3 DNA follows: TGCGCCAGCAGCCGGAGGAGGGAGGACGAGCAGTACTTC. It codes for CASSRRREDEQYF.

The V and J genes are TRBV20-1 and TRBJ1-4, with D unresolved. The germline V gene encodes CDR1 DFQATT and CDR2 SNEGSKA (reference sequence). Trimming shortened V by 1 base and J by 8 bases, and 11 bases separated the two germline ends. This CDR3 has 13 amino acids. The CDR3 spells CSARGPFFEKLFF. The CDR3 DNA sequence: TGCAGTGCTAGAGGTCCGTTCTTCGAAAAACTGTTTTTT.

The chain joins TRBV30 to TRBJ2-1; 12 bases are shared with TRBD2. Germline lookup yields CDR1 GTSNPN and CDR2 SVGIG (reference sequence). The CDR3 totals 15 residues. Trimming at V came to 4 bases and at J to 10 bases, leaving 11 bases not matched to a gene. The CDR3 spells CAWTSGGAVWSEQFF. As DNA, the CDR3 is TGTGCCTGGACTAGCGGGGGGGCCGTATGGAGCGAGCAGTTCTTC. Full variable domain (remainder filled in from reference TRBV30 and TRBJ2-1): SQTIHQWPATLVQPVGSPLSLECTVEGTSNPNLYWYRQAAGRGLQLLFYSVGIGQISSEVPQNLSASRPQDRQFILSSKKLLLSDSGFYLCAWTSGGAVWSEQFFGPGTRLTVL.

This clonotype showed up many times. This chain joins TRBV12-3 or TRBV12-4 and TRBJ2-3, with D perhaps given as TRBD1 or TRBD2 (6 bases each). V was trimmed by 9 bases and J by 7 bases, leaving 11 bases between them. This CDR3 spans 11 amino acids. Here the CDR3 reads CASRGVHTQYF. CDR3 sequence (DNA): TGTGCCAGTAGGGGGGTCCATACGCAGTATTTT.

The chain combines TRBV11-2 with TRBJ1-2; D is uncertain. Trimming removed 5 bases at V and 0 bases at J, with 13 bases between. CDR3 length: 15 amino acids. Germline CDR1 and CDR2: SGHAT and FQNNGV. Written as DNA, the CDR3 is TGTGCCAGCAGCCCCGGAGTTTTAGCTAACTATGGCTACACCTTC. Its protein product is CASSPGVLANYGYTF.

This clonotype showed up many times. The J gene is TRBJ2-7, the V gene TRBV5-1; no firm D call. Germline CDR1 reads SGHRS; CDR2 reads YFSETQ. Trimming removed 5 bases from V and 2 bases from J, with 11 bases in between. CDR3 length: 13 amino acids. In DNA form, the CDR3 reads TGCGCCAGCAGTTTACCCCAAACCTACGAGCAGTACTTC. Translating it yields CASSLPQTYEQYF.

This clonotype was detected many times. This chain joins TRBV18 and TRBJ2-7; D could derive from TRBD1 or TRBD2 (5 bases each). V was cut by 3 bases and J by 4 bases, with 10 bases left in between. The CDR3 has 13 residues. Germline values: CDR1 KGHSH, CDR2 LQKENI. CDR3 residues: CASSPGPYYEQYF. The CDR3 DNA reads as TGTGCCAGCTCACCGGGACCGTATTACGAGCAGTACTTC.

This clonotype occurred a few times. The rearrangement joins TRBV29-1 to TRBJ2-1; possibly TRBD1 for D (5 bases). The CDR3 has 13 amino acids. Germline V gene lookup returns CDR1 SQVTM and CDR2 ANQGSEA. Trimming pared 6 bases from V and 3 bases from J, leaving 12 bases between. The CDR3 DNA reads TGCAGCGTAACCTCAGGGATCTACAATGAGCAGTTCTTC. Its translation: CSVTSGIYNEQFF.

This clonotype has only a few counts. The chain carries TRBV10-3 and TRBJ1-1; D gene ambiguous. V lost 7 bases to trimming and J lost 0 bases, with 9 bases between them. Per germline, CDR1 ENHRY and CDR2 SYGVKD. The length of the CDR3 is 13 residues. CDR3 protein: CAINPEMNTEAFF. CDR3 in DNA: TGTGCCATCAACCCAGAAATGAACACTGAAGCTTTCTTT.

V and J are TRBV6-1 and TRBJ2-3; 7 nucleotides agree with TRBD1. The germline V gene encodes CDR1 MNHNS and CDR2 SASEGT. V lost 9 bases and J lost 5; bases outside the gene matches: 11. This CDR3 has 14 residues. In DNA, the CDR3 is TGTGCCAGTCACGCTAGACAGGGCAAAGATACGCAGTATTTT. Its translation: CASHARQGKDTQYF.